Listed below are T cell receptor beta chains from one sample, sequenced in a study of T cell responses to AZD1222 COVID-19 vaccine. Only in-frame clones appear in the TCRdb table, and some are missing; sequencing was by immunoSEQ multiplex PCR. The repertoire consists of tens of thousands of clones, with approximately 90% occurring once and the leading ten covering approximately 30%. The specimen was peripheral blood, collected 28 days after the second AZD1222 dose. The receptors were sampled from an adult who received the AZD1222 COVID-19 vaccine. The CDR3 runs from the conserved cysteine through the conserved F or W. D genes are given only for firm matches. Clone size appears in some rows only: once, few, many, or a class for an expanded clone.

clone size | D gene | J gene | V gene | CDR3 protein | CDR3 DNA
NA | TRBD1 | TRBJ2-5 | TRBV28 | CASSSTRTGDLKTQYF | TGTGCCAGCAGTTCCACGCGGACAGGGGATTTAAAGACCCAGTACTTC
NA | TRBD2 | TRBJ2-1 | TRBV10-2 | CASSLAGGNYNEQFF | TGCGCCAGCTCCTTAGCGGGAGGGAATTACAATGAGCAGTTCTTC
NA | TRBD2 | TRBJ2-3 | TRBV5-1 | CASSLGVGRGTDTQYF | TGCGCCAGCAGCTTGGGAGTCGGGAGGGGTACAGATACGCAGTATTTT
NA | TRBD1 | TRBJ1-2 | TRBV28 | CASSSVTGEGGYGYTF | TGTGCCAGCAGTTCAGTAACAGGGGAGGGAGGCTATGGCTACACCTTC
NA | NA | TRBJ2-7 | TRBV13 | CASSLGPVTYEQYF | TGTGCCAGCAGCTTAGGCCCAGTTACCTACGAGCAGTACTTC
NA | NA | TRBJ1-1 | TRBV5-4 | CASSLERNTEAFF | TGTGCCAGCAGCTTGGAAAGGAACACTGAAGCTTTCTTT
NA | NA | TRBJ2-7 | TRBV27 | CASSLSTRRAYEQYF | TGTGCCAGCAGTTTATCTACGCGGAGAGCCTACGAGCAGTACTTC
NA | NA | TRBJ2-7 | TRBV10-3 | CAISESFLISYEQYF | TGTGCCATCAGTGAGTCTTTCCTAATCTCCTACGAGCAGTACTTC
NA | TRBD1 | TRBJ1-4 | TRBV10-3 | CAISGQGNSNEKLFF | TGTGCCATCTCGGGACAGGGGAACTCTAATGAAAAACTGTTTTTT
NA | NA | TRBJ1-5 | TRBV27 | CASSPPNQPQHF | TGTGCCAGCAGTCCCCCCAATCAGCCCCAGCATTTT
NA | NA | TRBJ2-1 | TRBV6-5 | CASNRREQFF | TGTGCCAGCAACCGTAGGGAGCAGTTCTTC
NA | NA | TRBJ1-4 | TRBV2 | CASRLQGIATNEKLFF | TGTGCCAGCAGACTACAGGGAATTGCAACTAATGAAAAACTGTTTTTT
NA | NA | TRBJ2-2 | TRBV3-1/TRBV3-2 | CASSPRQDQTGELFF | TGTGCCAGCAGCCCTCGACAGGACCAAACCGGGGAGCTGTTTTTT
once | NA | TRBJ2-7 | TRBV5-6 | CASSKRRWGTYEQYF | TGTGCCAGCAGCAAACGACGTTGGGGGACCTACGAGCAGTACTTC
few | NA | TRBJ2-1 | TRBV10-2 | CASLRINEQFF | TGCGCCAGTTTAAGAATAAATGAGCAGTTCTTC
NA | NA | TRBJ1-1 | TRBV3-1/TRBV3-2 | CASSQDGRVDTEAFF | TGTGCCAGCAGCCAAGATGGCAGGGTGGACACTGAAGCTTTCTTT
NA | NA | TRBJ1-2 | TRBV4-1 | CASSPYASNYGYTF | TGCGCCAGCAGCCCCTACGCCAGCAACTATGGCTACACCTTC
few | NA | TRBJ2-1 | TRBV27 | CASSLSQGRRFF | TGTGCCAGCAGTTTATCACAGGGGAGGAGGTTCTTC
NA | TRBD1 | TRBJ1-5 | TRBV28 | CASRLSGGGNQPQHF | TGTGCCAGCCGTTTGTCAGGGGGCGGCAATCAGCCCCAGCATTTT
NA | NA | TRBJ2-2 | TRBV6-1 | CASSEAGRGVRTGELFF | TGTGCCAGCAGTGAAGCGGGCCGAGGGGTCCGCACCGGGGAGCTGTTTTTT
NA | NA | TRBJ2-3 | TRBV7-3 | CASSSDPTTSDTQYF | TGTGCCAGCAGCTCCGATCCCACCACCTCAGATACGCAGTATTTT
NA | TRBD2 | TRBJ2-1 | TRBV5-1 | CASSRRVGTNNEQFF | TGCGCCAGCAGCCGAAGGGTTGGGACTAACAATGAGCAGTTCTTC
once | NA | TRBJ1-4 | TRBV18 | CASSDTGEKLFF | TGTGCCAGCTCGGACACAGGGGAAAAACTGTTTTTT
NA | NA | TRBJ2-5 | TRBV28 | CASSPNQETQYF | TGTGCCAGCAGCCCTAACCAAGAGACCCAGTACTTC
NA | TRBD1 | TRBJ2-5 | TRBV7-2 | CASSLQPGGETQYF | TGTGCCAGCAGCTTACAGCCAGGGGGTGAGACCCAGTACTTC
NA | NA | TRBJ1-2 | TRBV7-6 | CASSLNLLEGNYGYTF | TGTGCCAGCAGCTTAAATCTGCTAGAGGGGAACTATGGCTACACCTTC
once | NA | TRBJ1-5 | TRBV7-9 | CASSLGVGDQPQHF | TGTGCCAGCAGCTTAGGGGTTGGGGATCAGCCCCAGCATTTT
NA | NA | TRBJ2-1 | TRBV7-3 | CASSLIGIGDNEQFF | TGTGCCAGCAGCTTAATCGGGATAGGGGACAATGAGCAGTTCTTC
once | TRBD1 | TRBJ2-7 | TRBV29-1 | CSVGQGARNEQYF | TGCAGCGTGGGACAGGGGGCTAGGAACGAGCAGTACTTC
NA | NA | TRBJ1-1 | TRBV18 | CASSPTRLGNTEAFF | TGTGCCAGCTCACCTACACGTTTGGGTAACACTGAAGCTTTCTTT
NA | TRBD2 | TRBJ2-7 | TRBV4-1 | CASSQDSSGGTYEQYF | TGCGCCAGCAGCCAAGATTCGAGCGGGGGAACCTACGAGCAGTACTTC
NA | TRBD1 | TRBJ1-2 | TRBV5-1 | CASSSTGDDGYGYTF | TGCGCCAGCAGCTCCACAGGGGATGATGGCTATGGCTACACCTTC
NA | NA | TRBJ2-1 | TRBV7-2 | CASRDQERYNEQFF | TGTGCCAGCAGGGACCAGGAGCGGTACAATGAGCAGTTCTTC
NA | NA | TRBJ1-3 | TRBV7-9 | CASSLTGSGNTIYF | TGTGCCAGCAGCTTAACGGGCTCTGGAAACACCATATATTTT
once | TRBD1 | TRBJ2-2 | TRBV2 | CASSYSTGDSTGELFF | TGTGCCAGCAGTTACTCGACAGGGGATTCCACCGGGGAGCTGTTTTTT